This T cell receptor beta chain derives from a study of shared clonotypes between healthy human individuals. The CDR3 consists of 17 residues. V lost 0 bases and J lost 1; bases outside the gene matches: 4. CDR1 WNHNN and CDR2 SYGVQD come from the germline V gene (reference sequence). Notes on the study in general: Donor scarcity curtailed the genetic and exposure-history diversity represented herein.

None of the donors, who were healthy HIV-negative adults, had recently had acute infections or vaccinations. This clone has only one observation. Its antigen is currently unknown. Per the authors' pipeline: ImmunoSEQ output held junction-only sequences without quality scores, so filtering differed. Measured with immunoSEQ multiplex PCR; TCRdb has only the in-frame clones, and not every one. D and trimming come from the DNA, and the V and J calls and clone size come from that table. The profile shows about 490,000 clones, approximately 80% of them singletons. The receptor was derived from a middle-aged woman in good health. Some clones in this sample may be carry-over from other donors' samples. This sequence joins TRBV10-1 and TRBJ2-3, with 10 bases matching TRBD1. Material: PBMCs. CDR3 protein: CASSESLGTGGTDTQYF. The CDR3 DNA reads as TGCGCCAGCAGTGAGTCCTTGGGGACAGGGGGCACAGATACGCAGTATTTT.